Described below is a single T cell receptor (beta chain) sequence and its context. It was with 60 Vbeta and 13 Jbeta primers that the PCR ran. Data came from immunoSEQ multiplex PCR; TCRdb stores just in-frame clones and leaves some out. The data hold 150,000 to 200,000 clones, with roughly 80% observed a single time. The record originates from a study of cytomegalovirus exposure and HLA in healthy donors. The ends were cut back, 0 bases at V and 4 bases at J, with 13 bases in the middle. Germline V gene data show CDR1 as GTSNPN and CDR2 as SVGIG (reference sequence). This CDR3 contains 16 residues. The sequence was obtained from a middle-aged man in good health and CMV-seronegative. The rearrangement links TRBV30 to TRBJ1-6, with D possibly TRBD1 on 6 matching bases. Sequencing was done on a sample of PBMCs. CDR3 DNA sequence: TGTGCCTGGAGTGTAAGAGGGACAATTTATAATTCACCCCTCCACTTT. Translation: CAWSVRGTIYNSPLHF.